This T cell receptor (beta chain) stems from a study of T cell responses to AZD1222 COVID-19 vaccine. About the study: Investigators merged groups given second doses at roughly 4 or roughly 12 weeks. Study-wide findings and caveats: Spike was spanned by vaccine-associated CD4 TCRs, with dominance at 160-218 and 743-854. Two AZD1222 doses significantly raised spike-specific TCR breadth and depth over controls. Nearly half of spike-specific TCRs reportedly go after variant regions that carry no mutations.

Per germline, CDR1 ENHRY and CDR2 SYGVKD. CDR3 length: 14 residues. V lost 0 bases, J lost 2 bases, and 6 bases lay in between. The table came from immunoSEQ multiplex PCR; TCRdb's copy has only in-frame clones and leaves some out. The sample lists 130,000 to 150,000 clones; roughly 90% were seen once. For this clone: Its antigen is undetermined.

The source is an adult in good health. The gene calls are TRBV10-3 and TRBJ2-3; D is unclear. Here the sequenced sample was peripheral blood, taken on day 0 of AZD1222 vaccination. DNA of the CDR3: TGTGCCATCAGTGAGTCGAGTATCACAGATACGCAGTATTTT. Residues: CAISESSITDTQYF.